Below, 27 T cell receptor beta chains from the same sample are listed, as sequenced in a study of beta chain features in type 1 diabetes. Regarding the study as a whole: When Type 1 diabetes patients were examined, their TCRB CDR3s proved moderately but significantly shorter in all four CD4+ subsets.

No antigen is known for these receptors. The investigators reverse transcribed all of the isolated RNA, so they sequenced expressed TCRB transcripts. The data were produced by immunoSEQ multiplex PCR, yet TCRdb's version contains in-frame clones alone and is incomplete. The repertoire holds a few hundred thousand clones, 20% seen once, with about 0.028% in the top ten. The specimen sequenced was naive CD4+ T cells from blood. The receptor set was obtained from a woman in her 40s with type 1 diabetes.

This clone was seen only a few times. The V gene is TRBV28, the J gene TRBJ1-5; no firm D call. The CDR3 spans 14 residues. Germline V CDR1 and CDR2: MDHEN, SYDVKM. Trimming cost V 1 base and J 9 bases, with 13 bases left between them. The CDR3 DNA reads as TGTGCCAGCAGTTTATCGAACGGGATCGGGCCCCAGCATTTT. Translation: CASSLSNGIGPQHF.

This clone occurred a few times. V gene TRBV18 combines with J gene TRBJ1-4; TRBD1 is a possible D gene (5 bases). The CDR3 spans 12 residues. Germline assignment: CDR1 KGHSH and CDR2 LQKENI. V lost 11 bases, J lost 0 bases, and 7 bases lay in between. The CDR3 protein is CAGAATNEKLFF. CDR3 nucleotides: TGTGCCGGGGCCGCAACTAATGAAAAACTGTTTTTT.

This clone showed up just a few times. This CDR3 is CASSLFRNSREQYF. The DNA of the CDR3 is TGTGCCAGCAGCTTATTCCGAAATTCGCGGGAGCAGTACTTC. The rearrangement uses TRBV7-9 and TRBJ2-7, with D unclear. Germline-derived CDR1 and CDR2 are SEHNR and FQNEAQ (reference sequence). CDR3 length equals 14 residues. Trimming shortened V by 2 bases and J by 7 bases, and 15 bases separated the two germline ends.

This clone was counted only a few times. The chain employs TRBV28 and TRBJ2-1, with 10 bases that match TRBD1. Germline V gene data show CDR1 as MDHEN and CDR2 as SYDVKM. This CDR3 region has 14 residues. After removal of 3 bases from V and 8 bases from J, the junction contained 4 bases not matched to a gene. CDR3 bases: TGTGCCAGCAGTTTGGGACAGGGGTACGATGAGCAGTTCTTC. Its translation is CASSLGQGYDEQFF. The full variable domain, rest sourced from reference TRBV28 and TRBJ2-1, is DVKVTQSSRYLVKRTGEKVFLECVQDMDHENMFWYRQDPGLGLRLIYFSYDVKMKEKGDIPEGYSVSREKKERFSLILESASTNQTSMYLCASSLGQGYDEQFFGPGTRLTVL.

The chain carries TRBV21-1 and TRBJ2-7; the table's D call, TRBD1, was not checked against the DNA. TRBV21-1 is listed as a pseudogene. The CDR3 sequence is 15 residues long. DNA of the CDR3: TGTGCCAGCCCGTCCAAAGTACAGGCCCACTACGAGCAGTACTTC. This encodes CASPSKVQAHYEQYF.

The chain couples TRBV27 to TRBJ1-5; TRBD1 aligns across 9 bases. The CDR3 loop spans 15 amino acids. CDR1 and CDR2 from the germline V gene are MNHEY and SMNVEV (reference sequence). Trimming removed 5 bases from V and 5 bases from J; junction bases left unmatched: 7. The CDR3 coding sequence is TGTGCCAGCAGTCTAACGACAGGGGGGGATCAGCCCCAGCATTTT. Residues: CASSLTTGGDQPQHF.

In this sample, this clone turned up a few times. The chain has TRBV7-2 and TRBJ2-7; maybe TRBD1 (6 bases). The CDR3 has 14 residues. Looked up from germline, CDR1 is SGHTA and CDR2 is FQGNSA. V was cut by 3 bases and J by 6 bases, with 15 bases left in between. The CDR3 DNA follows: TGTGCCAGCAGCTTCCAGGGGCCCCCTGCCGAGCAGTACTTC. As protein: CASSFQGPPAEQYF.

The chain uses TRBV30 and TRBJ2-2; 10 bases agree with TRBD2. The CDR3 runs 14 residues. V trimming: 0 bases; J trimming: 6 bases; junction bases outside the gene matches: 1. From germline, CDR1 is GTSNPN and CDR2 SVGIG (reference sequence). CDR3 loop: CAWSVLAGAGELFF. The CDR3 nucleotides are TGTGCCTGGAGTGTTCTAGCGGGGGCCGGGGAGCTGTTTTTT.

This clone turned up a few times. The rearrangement joins TRBV11-2 to TRBJ2-5; 15 nucleotides match TRBD2. Germline lookup yields CDR1 SGHAT and CDR2 FQNNGV. With 3 bases clipped from V and 5 bases from J, the junction kept 4 bases outside the gene matches. This CDR3 contains 16 residues. CDR3 in DNA: TGTGCCAGCAGCTTTGGACTAGCGGGGGGGCGCGAGACCCAGTACTTC. Protein product: CASSFGLAGGRETQYF. The full variable domain, its missing parts supplied by reference TRBV11-2 and TRBJ2-5, is EAGVAQSPRYKIIEKRQSVAFWCNPISGHATLYWYQQILGQGPKLLIQFQNNGVVDDSQLPKDRFSAERLKGVDSTLKIQPAKLEDSAVYLCASSFGLAGGRETQYFGPGTRLLVL.

J is TRBJ2-3 and V is TRBV28, with 7 bases aligning to TRBD2. CDR1 and CDR2 from the germline V gene are MDHEN and SYDVKM. V shed 3 bases, J shed 3 bases, and the junction held 6 bases outside the gene matches. The CDR3 length is 15 residues. For the CDR3, the DNA is TGTGCCAGCAGTTTTGGGGGAGGGCGGACAGATACGCAGTATTTT. Translation gives CASSFGGGRTDTQYF.

This clone was seen a handful of times. The chain joins TRBV9 to TRBJ2-7; D unclear. CDR3 length: 14 residues. The ends were cut back, 0 bases at V and 0 bases at J, with 7 bases in the middle. Germline V gene data show CDR1 as SGDLS and CDR2 as YYNGEE. The CDR3 spells CASSVGSSSYEQYF. Written as DNA, the CDR3 is TGTGCCAGCAGCGTAGGGAGTAGCTCCTACGAGCAGTACTTC.

The chain joins TRBV11-1 to TRBJ2-1, with a weak D call TRBD1 (5 bases). Germline V lookup: CDR1 SGHAT, CDR2 FQDESV (reference sequence). This CDR3 region has 16 residues. The ends were cut back, 1 base at V and 10 bases at J, with 20 bases in the middle. The CDR3 reads CASSLVGVAPIMEQFF. CDR3 bases: TGTGCCAGCAGCTTAGTAGGGGTAGCCCCAATAATGGAGCAGTTCTTC.

The count of this clone is one. J is TRBJ2-1 and V is TRBV5-4; 7 bases line up with TRBD2. V trimming: 2 bases; J trimming: 3 bases; junction bases outside the gene matches: 5. The CDR3 contains 15 residues. CDR1 and CDR2 (germline): SGHNT, YYREEE (reference sequence). CDR3 nucleotide sequence: TGTGCCAGCAGCTTAGGAGCGGGGTTCTACAATGAGCAGTTCTTC. Translation: CASSLGAGFYNEQFF.

The sample holds a few counts of this clone. The genes are TRBV11-1 and TRBJ2-1; 13 positions agree with TRBD2. V lost 5 bases, J lost 16 bases, and 8 bases stayed unmatched. The germline gives CDR1 SGHAT, CDR2 FQDESV (reference sequence). The CDR3 extends over 13 amino acids. In DNA, the CDR3 is TGTGCCAGCAGCGAGAGGACTAGCGGGAGACAATTCTTC. Translation gives CASSERTSGRQFF.

This clone was observed a few times. The rearrangement links TRBV7-9 to TRBJ2-7; D ambiguous. With 5 bases removed from V and 4 bases from J, the gap between germline ends came to 6 bases. CDR3 size: 11 residues. Germline V gene lookup returns CDR1 SEHNR and CDR2 FQNEAQ (reference sequence). The DNA for the CDR3 is TGTGCCAGCAGCCCGGAGTACGAGCAGTACTTC. This gives the protein CASSPEYEQYF.

V is TRBV18 and J is TRBJ2-2, with unresolved D. Germline lookup yields CDR1 KGHSH and CDR2 LQKENI. CDR3 size: 14 residues. Trimming stripped 4 bases from V and 1 base from J, with 7 bases between. Here the CDR3 reads CASSQAENTGELFF. The CDR3 DNA reads TGTGCCAGCTCACAGGCGGAGAACACCGGGGAGCTGTTTTTT.

This clone has just a few counts. The chain carries TRBV9 and TRBJ1-1; D remains unclear. The CDR3 covers 13 residues. With 4 bases removed from V and 1 base from J, the gap between germline ends came to 8 bases. The V gene's germline CDR1 is SGDLS and CDR2 YYNGEE. DNA for the CDR3: TGTGCCAGCAGCTCTCTCGGGAACACTGAAGCTTTCTTT. Protein: CASSSLGNTEAFF.

The table lists this clone with a few counts. The chain couples TRBV7-9 to TRBJ2-1, with no clear D. This CDR3 region has 13 residues. V lost 3 bases and J 4 bases, leaving 7 bases between the germline ends. Germline V lookup: CDR1 SEHNR, CDR2 FQNEAQ (reference sequence). The CDR3 loop reads CASSLPIYNEQFF. DNA for the CDR3: TGTGCCAGCAGCTTGCCTATTTACAATGAGCAGTTCTTC.

DNA of the CDR3: TGTGCCAGCAGTCCGGGACTAGACTACAATGAGCAGTTCTTC. Its translation: CASSPGLDYNEQFF. V and J are TRBV6-1 and TRBJ2-1; 8 bases fit TRBD2. Trimming at V came to 5 bases and at J to 3 bases, leaving 3 bases not matched to a gene. Germline-derived CDR1 and CDR2 are MNHNS and SASEGT. The CDR3 totals 14 residues.

The genes are TRBV28 and TRBJ2-4, with TRBD1 matching over 8 bases. Trimming at V came to 5 bases and at J to 5 bases, leaving 8 bases not matched to a gene. Germline CDR1 MDHEN, CDR2 SYDVKM. This CDR3 has 15 residues. CDR3 in DNA: TGTGCCAGCAGTGGTCAGGGGGCGCCGGAAAACATTCAGTACTTC. Protein sequence: CASSGQGAPENIQYF. Drawing the rest from reference TRBV28 and TRBJ2-4, the complete variable domain is DVKVTQSSRYLVKRTGEKVFLECVQDMDHENMFWYRQDPGLGLRLIYFSYDVKMKEKGDIPEGYSVSREKKERFSLILESASTNQTSMYLCASSGQGAPENIQYFGAGTRLSVL.

This CDR3 reads CAWRNPGGAGQFF. The CDR3 DNA follows: TGTGCCTGGAGGAACCCAGGGGGCGCGGGGCAGTTCTTC. The chain is built from TRBV30 and TRBJ2-1; 8 bases are shared with TRBD1. Germline V gene data show CDR1 as GTSNPN and CDR2 as SVGIG (reference sequence). This CDR3 region has 13 residues. V gave up 3 bases and J gave up 12 bases; unmatched junction bases: 10.

This clone was observed a few times. This rearrangement joins TRBV10-3 to TRBJ2-7, with D tentatively TRBD1 (6 bases). This CDR3 comprises 12 residues. V was cut by 6 bases and J by 4 bases, with 10 bases left in between. Looked up from germline, CDR1 is ENHRY and CDR2 is SYGVKD. CDR3 amino acids: CAIRGTLYEQYF. In DNA form, the CDR3 reads TGTGCCATCAGGGGGACACTTTACGAGCAGTACTTC.

The genes are TRBV28 and TRBJ2-2; 8 positions agree with TRBD2. This CDR3 is 12 amino acids long. Germline-derived CDR1 and CDR2 are MDHEN and SYDVKM. V gave up 10 bases and J gave up 6 bases; unmatched junction bases: 4. The chain's CDR3 is CATRRGAGELFF. In DNA, the CDR3 is TGTGCCACCCGGCGGGGGGCCGGGGAGCTGTTTTTT.

The rearrangement links TRBV7-2 to TRBJ2-4; the D is unclear. This CDR3 has 14 amino acids. V gave up 5 bases and J gave up 6 bases, with 14 bases separating them. Per germline, CDR1 SGHTA and CDR2 FQGNSA. CDR3 sequence: CASSPPRSRNIQYF. The CDR3 DNA follows: TGTGCCAGCAGCCCCCCCAGAAGTCGAAACATTCAGTACTTC.

This clone was observed a few times. CDR3 DNA sequence: TGTGCCAGCAGCTTCGGGCGACAGTCTAGCACAGATACGCAGTATTTT. Residues: CASSFGRQSSTDTQYF. The V and J genes are TRBV11-3 and TRBJ2-3, with D tentatively TRBD1 (5 bases). The CDR3 totals 16 residues. V dropped 3 bases and J dropped 0 bases, with 13 bases sitting between them. CDR1 SGHNT and CDR2 YENEEA come from the germline V gene.

The chain has TRBV2 and TRBJ1-2, with D perhaps matching TRBD1 (5 bases). This CDR3 spans 11 amino acids. The V end lost 7 bases, the J end lost 8 bases, and 11 bases lay between the germline ends. CDR1 SNHLY and CDR2 FYNNEI come from the germline V gene. CDR3 DNA: TGTGCCAGCACAGGGTATCGGGGCTACACCTTC. Its protein product is CASTGYRGYTF.

The rearrangement uses TRBV4-1 and TRBJ1-3; D uncertain. Trimming pared 0 bases from V and 3 bases from J, leaving 9 bases between. This CDR3 spans 15 amino acids. Germline CDR1 MGHRA, CDR2 YSYEKL. CDR3 DNA: TGCGCCAGCAGCCAAGATCGCACTCTTGGAAACACCATATATTTT. Protein product: CASSQDRTLGNTIYF.